Presented here are 15 T cell receptor beta chains from one specimen sequenced in a study of blood T cell repertoires in COVID-19. The assay was immunoSEQ multiplex PCR, and TCRdb's table has in-frame clones only and misses some. The table includes around 250,000 clones, around 83% detected once. The sample taken for sequencing was peripheral blood. These receptors were obtained from an elderly man with acute or convalescent COVID-19.

The chain employs TRBV13 and TRBJ1-2; tentative D call: TRBD1 (6 bases). The germline V gene encodes CDR1 PRHDT and CDR2 FYEKMQ (reference sequence). V lost 1 base and J lost 5, with 14 bases in between. The CDR3 totals 15 residues. CDR3 coding DNA: TGTGCCAGCAGCTTAGCGGGCAGGGGACATTATGGCTACACCTTC. It codes for CASSLAGRGHYGYTF.

This clone was observed a single time. V usage is TRBV12-3 or TRBV12-4 and J usage is TRBJ2-3; possibly TRBD2 for D (5 bases). Trimming pared 6 bases from V and 1 base from J, leaving 5 bases between. This CDR3 is built from 12 residues. This chain's CDR3 is CASREGTDTQYF. CDR3 DNA sequence: TGTGCCAGCAGGGAGGGCACAGATACGCAGTATTTT.

This clone has a single count. The V and J genes are TRBV11-1 and TRBJ2-5; TRBD1 agrees at 12 bases. The germline CDR1 and CDR2 sequences are SGHAT and FQDESV (reference sequence). Trimming cost V 0 bases and J 5 bases; bases outside gene matches: 4. The CDR3 runs to 16 residues. The CDR3 coding sequence is TGTGCCAGCAGCTTAGCGGGGACAGGGGGCTTTGAGACCCAGTACTTC. Translated, it gives CASSLAGTGGFETQYF.

The chain combines TRBV10-3 with TRBJ2-7, with a possible D match to TRBD2 (6 bases). V was trimmed by 0 bases and J by 2 bases, leaving 14 bases between them. The CDR3 totals 16 residues. In germline, CDR1 is ENHRY, CDR2 SYGVKD. CDR3 in amino acids: CAISESMLAEAYEQYF. The CDR3 DNA reads TGTGCCATCAGTGAGTCCATGTTAGCGGAGGCCTACGAGCAGTACTTC.

This chain links TRBV15 with TRBJ1-6, with no clear D. The CDR3 contains 18 residues. V lost 0 bases and J lost 0, with 12 bases in between. Germline V gene sequence: CDR1 LNHNV, CDR2 YYDKDF (reference sequence). CDR3 DNA sequence: TGTGCCACCAGCAGAGACCGGGGTATCGTCTCCTATAATTCACCCCTCCACTTT. Its protein product is CATSRDRGIVSYNSPLHF.

The sample holds a few counts of this clone. The chain links TRBV29-1 to TRBJ2-2; 11 nucleotides agree with TRBD1. V trimming: 6 bases; J trimming: 4 bases; junction bases outside the gene matches: 4. Germline V lookup: CDR1 SQVTM, CDR2 ANQGSEA. The CDR3 covers 14 residues. The CDR3 DNA reads TGCAGCGTCCCGGGGACAGGGGGCACCGGGGAGCTGTTTTTT. Residues: CSVPGTGGTGELFF.

V is TRBV30 and J is TRBJ1-1; the D gene is possibly TRBD1 (5 bases). Germline V gene data show CDR1 as GTSNPN and CDR2 as SVGIG (reference sequence). V dropped 2 bases and J dropped 1 base, with 11 bases sitting between them. The CDR3 sequence is 14 residues long. The CDR3 region has the DNA TGTGCCTGGAGTCAGGCAGGGCCGAACACTGAAGCTTTCTTT. Protein product: CAWSQAGPNTEAFF.

The V gene is TRBV10-3, the J gene TRBJ1-1; 8 positions match TRBD1. The ends lost 8 bases at V and 3 bases at J; junction bases unmatched: 5. Per the germline V gene, CDR1 is ENHRY and CDR2 is SYGVKD. The CDR3 covers 13 residues. The CDR3 reads CAISYRGDTEAFF. CDR3 nucleotide sequence: TGTGCCATCTCCTACAGGGGGGACACTGAAGCTTTCTTT.

This clone has just a few counts. The chain couples TRBV10-3 to TRBJ2-1, with 9 nucleotides matching TRBD2. Germline V lookup: CDR1 ENHRY, CDR2 SYGVKD. Trimming cost V 10 bases and J 7 bases; bases outside gene matches: 11. The CDR3 totals 14 residues. CDR3 loop: CASGGGGAWNEQFF. The CDR3 DNA reads as TGTGCCAGCGGAGGCGGGGGGGCTTGGAATGAGCAGTTCTTC.

This chain links TRBV2 with TRBJ1-1; D ambiguous. The CDR3 is 13 amino acids. V lost 5 bases and J 1 base, leaving 8 bases between the germline ends. CDR1 is SNHLY, CDR2 FYNNEI, per germline. The CDR3 is CASSRTENTEAFF. The CDR3 DNA reads as TGTGCCAGCAGTCGGACTGAGAACACTGAAGCTTTCTTT.

The chain carries TRBV3-1 (or the pseudogene TRBV3-2) and TRBJ1-1; D might be TRBD1 (5 bases). This CDR3 has 14 residues. CDR1 and CDR2 (germline): LGHDT, YNNKEL (reference sequence). Trimming stripped 1 base from V and 5 bases from J, with 11 bases between. As DNA, the CDR3 is TGTGCCAGCAGCCAAGTCCTGGGGGGGACTGAAGCTTTCTTT. As protein: CASSQVLGGTEAFF.

This clone has a handful of counts. The chain links TRBV29-1 to TRBJ1-1; no clear D gene. CDR1 is SQVTM, CDR2 ANQGSEA, per germline. This CDR3 is built from 14 residues. V was trimmed by 0 bases and J by 6 bases, leaving 14 bases between them. The CDR3: CSVEDRGSYAEAFF. The CDR3 nucleotides read TGCAGCGTTGAAGATCGGGGAAGTTACGCTGAAGCTTTCTTT.

The rearrangement links TRBV7-9 to TRBJ2-1; weak D call: TRBD2 (5 bases). Trimming stripped 8 bases from V and 0 bases from J, with 14 bases between. The CDR3 contains 15 residues. From germline, CDR1 is SEHNR and CDR2 FQNEAQ (reference sequence). CDR3 in amino acids: CASSSGSSSYNEQFF. The CDR3 DNA follows: TGTGCCAGCTCCTCGGGGTCAAGCTCCTACAATGAGCAGTTCTTC.

This chain joins TRBV30 and TRBJ1-3, with D maybe TRBD1 (6 bases). Trimming pared 2 bases from V and 1 base from J, leaving 15 bases between. CDR1 and CDR2 (germline): GTSNPN, SVGIG (reference sequence). The CDR3 is 16 amino acids. CDR3 amino acids: CAWSPHAGQSGNTIYF. The CDR3 DNA follows: TGTGCCTGGAGTCCCCACGCAGGACAGTCTGGAAACACCATATATTTT.

The chain uses TRBV6-1 and TRBJ2-7; the match to TRBD2 covers 7 bases. Germline V gene sequence: CDR1 MNHNS, CDR2 SASEGT. This CDR3 spans 15 amino acids. V shed 1 base, J shed 4 bases, and the junction held 7 bases outside the gene matches. The CDR3 is CASSEGWGGWYEQYF. The CDR3 DNA follows: TGTGCCAGCAGTGAAGGGTGGGGGGGATGGTACGAGCAGTACTTC.